Listed here are 24 T cell receptor beta chains from one sample, sequenced in a study of blood T cell repertoires in COVID-19. Using immunoSEQ multiplex PCR, the repertoire was profiled, and TCRdb retains in-frame clones only, with some absent. The sample has a few hundred thousand clones; roughly 90% are singletons. Sequenced: PBMCs or T cells enriched from blood (not recorded which). These receptors were obtained from a young woman with acute COVID-19.

The genes are TRBV4-3 and TRBJ2-1, with D perhaps TRBD1 (5 bases). The CDR3 runs 14 residues. The germline gives CDR1 LGHNA, CDR2 YSLEER. Trimming shortened V by 8 bases and J by 6 bases, and 17 bases separated the two germline ends. The CDR3 loop reads CASREAWGLNEQFF. CDR3 sequence (DNA): TGCGCCAGCCGAGAAGCTTGGGGCCTCAATGAGCAGTTCTTC.

The chain uses TRBV28 and TRBJ1-1; perhaps TRBD1 as D (6 bases). CDR1 is MDHEN, CDR2 SYDVKM, per germline. V was clipped by 7 bases and J by 1 base, with 22 bases between them. This CDR3 contains 17 residues. For the CDR3, the DNA is TGTGCCAGCACCTTACCAGGGGTGCGGACGGCGAACACTGAAGCTTTCTTT. Amino acids: CASTLPGVRTANTEAFF.

This chain links TRBV27 with TRBJ1-5; D is unclear. Trimming shortened V by 3 bases and J by 0 bases, and 6 bases separated the two germline ends. This CDR3 is built from 14 residues. From germline, CDR1 is MNHEY and CDR2 SMNVEV (reference sequence). The DNA for the CDR3 is TGTGCCAGCAGTTTTCGGGGTAGCAATCAGCCCCAGCATTTT. The encoded protein is CASSFRGSNQPQHF.

The V call is TRBV7-9, the J call TRBJ2-7; D is perhaps TRBD2 (5 bases). The germline V and J ends were trimmed by 2 bases and 2 bases, with 16 bases remaining between them. This CDR3 comprises 16 residues. Per germline, CDR1 SEHNR and CDR2 FQNEAQ (reference sequence). The CDR3 loop is CASSLPPAGPPYEQYF. CDR3 DNA sequence: TGTGCCAGCAGCTTACCCCCGGCGGGTCCCCCCTACGAGCAGTACTTC.

The gene calls are TRBV5-1 and TRBJ2-3; D is unclear. Germline V gene sequence: CDR1 SGHRS, CDR2 YFSETQ. V lost 6 bases and J 3 bases, leaving 14 bases between the germline ends. This CDR3 spans 14 amino acids. The CDR3 loop reads CASNPVGRTDTQYF. For the CDR3, the DNA is TGCGCCAGCAACCCGGTTGGTCGGACAGATACGCAGTATTTT.

The rearrangement uses TRBV14 and TRBJ2-7; no definite D call. Trimming took 0 bases from V and 2 from J, leaving 8 bases between them. The CDR3 is 14 amino acids. The germline gives CDR1 SGHDN, CDR2 FVKESK. This chain's CDR3 is CASSQDLITYEQYF. For the CDR3, the DNA is TGTGCCAGCAGCCAAGATCTTATAACCTACGAGCAGTACTTC.

The genes are TRBV27 and TRBJ2-2, with D perhaps matching TRBD2 (5 bases). Germline V gene data show CDR1 as MNHEY and CDR2 as SMNVEV (reference sequence). This CDR3 contains 15 residues. V was cut by 10 bases and J by 2 bases, with 17 bases left in between. The CDR3 region is CATRPPRGNTGELFF. In nucleotides, the CDR3 is TGTGCCACCCGTCCCCCCCGGGGAAACACCGGGGAGCTGTTTTTT.

This chain connects TRBV19 to TRBJ1-6; D call uncertain. With 11 bases removed from V and 8 bases from J, the gap between germline ends came to 7 bases. The V gene's germline CDR1 is LNHDA and CDR2 SQIVND (reference sequence). The CDR3 has 10 residues. The CDR3 here is CAGKHSPLHF. The CDR3, as DNA: TGTGCCGGTAAGCATTCACCCCTCCACTTT.

The chain links TRBV19 to TRBJ1-3, with unresolved D. Trimming left V 6 bases short and J 0 bases short, with 12 bases between. Germline V CDR1 and CDR2: LNHDA, SQIVND (reference sequence). The length of the CDR3 is 15 residues. The CDR3 bases are TGTGCCAGTAGGCGCGGCACGAGCTCTGGAAACACCATATATTTT. Its protein is CASRRGTSSGNTIYF.

This clone was recorded once. The V and J genes are TRBV9 and TRBJ2-5; 12 positions match TRBD2. The germline gives CDR1 SGDLS, CDR2 YYNGEE. Trimming removed 2 bases from V and 4 bases from J; junction bases left unmatched: 6. The length of the CDR3 is 16 residues. The CDR3 here is CASSVTTSGSGETQYF. CDR3 DNA: TGTGCCAGCAGCGTGACGACTAGCGGGAGCGGAGAGACCCAGTACTTC.

This rearrangement joins TRBV4-3 to TRBJ2-4; 14 bases are a match to TRBD2. V shed 0 bases and J 7 bases; nucleotides not matched to a gene: 8. Germline CDR1 is LGHNA and CDR2 is YSLEER. This CDR3 has 18 residues. Here the CDR3 DNA reads TGCGCCAGCAGCCAAGATTACCCGGGACTAGCGGGAGAGAACATTCAGTACTTC. As protein: CASSQDYPGLAGENIQYF.

In this sample, this clone turned up a few times. The chain links TRBV29-1 to TRBJ2-5; 10 nucleotides line up with TRBD2. CDR1 is SQVTM, CDR2 ANQGSEA, per germline. The CDR3 consists of 14 residues. The J segment lost 1 base and the V segment lost 8 bases, leaving 7 bases of the junction unmatched. In nucleotides, the CDR3 is TGCAGCCACGAGGGACTAGCGATCCAAGAGACCCAGTACTTC. Its translation is CSHEGLAIQETQYF. Full variable domain (missing parts from reference TRBV29-1 and TRBJ2-5): SAVISQKPSRDICQRGTSLTIQCQVDSQVTMMFWYRQQPGQSLTLIATANQGSEATYESGFVIDKFPISRPNLTFSTLTVSNMSPEDSSIYLCSHEGLAIQETQYFGPGTRLLVL.

This rearrangement joins TRBV13 to TRBJ2-3, with 12 bases identical to TRBD2. CDR3 length: 16 amino acids. The J segment lost 1 base and the V segment lost 4 bases, leaving 3 bases of the junction unmatched. CDR1 and CDR2 (germline): PRHDT, FYEKMQ (reference sequence). CDR3 amino acids: CASSSRLAGGTDTQYF. CDR3 nucleotides: TGTGCCAGCAGCTCCCGACTAGCGGGGGGCACAGATACGCAGTATTTT.

The V call is TRBV28, the J call TRBJ1-1; D not resolved. Germline V lookup: CDR1 MDHEN, CDR2 SYDVKM. This CDR3 has 14 amino acids. V lost 5 bases, J lost 1 base, and 11 bases lay in between. The DNA for the CDR3 is TGTGCCAGCAGTACGATGGCAGGGAACACTGAAGCTTTCTTT. Residues: CASSTMAGNTEAFF.

This chain connects TRBV14 to TRBJ2-3; 8 positions match TRBD2. Losses at the gene ends were 4 bases for V and 0 bases for J; bases not matched to a gene: 6. There are 16 residues in the CDR3. Germline V lookup: CDR1 SGHDN, CDR2 FVKESK. The CDR3 sequence: CASSLLAEPSTDTQYF. The DNA for the CDR3 is TGTGCCAGCAGCCTACTAGCGGAACCTAGCACAGATACGCAGTATTTT.

The chain joins TRBV4-3 to TRBJ1-1; D gene unclear. This CDR3 spans 14 amino acids. Per germline, CDR1 LGHNA and CDR2 YSLEER. V was cut by 0 bases and J by 5 bases, with 10 bases left in between. CDR3 coding DNA: TGCGCCAGCAGCCAAGATGTCGTTCAGACTGAAGCTTTCTTT. It encodes CASSQDVVQTEAFF.

The rearrangement joins TRBV7-8 to TRBJ1-5; 9 nucleotides match TRBD1. This CDR3 is built from 20 residues. Losses at the gene ends were 1 base for V and 0 bases for J; bases not matched to a gene: 13. Germline V gene data show CDR1 as SGHVS and CDR2 as FQNEAQ. CDR3 DNA sequence: TGTGCCAGCAGCTTAGATCCCGGGACAGGGAAACTGAATAGCAATCAGCCCCAGCATTTT. Protein: CASSLDPGTGKLNSNQPQHF.

This chain uses TRBV5-1 with TRBJ1-6; D is undetermined. Germline lookup yields CDR1 SGHRS and CDR2 YFSETQ. V dropped 4 bases and J dropped 0 bases, with 11 bases sitting between them. The CDR3 runs to 16 residues. CDR3 region: CASSVRPSSYNSPLHF. DNA of the CDR3: TGCGCCAGCAGCGTCAGGCCGAGCTCCTATAATTCACCCCTCCACTTT.

The J gene is TRBJ2-7, the V gene TRBV27; D remains unclear. V lost 0 bases and J 2 bases, leaving 8 bases between the germline ends. The germline CDR1 and CDR2 sequences are MNHEY and SMNVEV (reference sequence). The CDR3 is 14 amino acids. The CDR3: CASSLSGSTYEQYF. DNA of the CDR3: TGTGCCAGCAGTTTATCGGGCAGCACCTACGAGCAGTACTTC.

This chain joins TRBV9 and TRBJ2-1, with D possibly matching TRBD1 (6 bases). Trimming pared 7 bases from V and 0 bases from J, leaving 14 bases between. Germline CDR1 SGDLS, CDR2 YYNGEE. This CDR3 contains 15 residues. This CDR3 reads CASGMTGDSYNEQFF. CDR3 coding DNA: TGTGCCAGCGGGATGACAGGCGACTCCTACAATGAGCAGTTCTTC.

This chain connects TRBV7-9 to TRBJ2-3; 8 positions match TRBD1. V shed 4 bases, J shed 4 bases, and the junction held 7 bases outside the gene matches. The CDR3 covers 15 residues. The germline gives CDR1 SEHNR, CDR2 FQNEAQ (reference sequence). The CDR3 reads CASSWQGARPDTQYF. CDR3 bases: TGTGCCAGCAGCTGGCAGGGGGCGCGGCCAGATACGCAGTATTTT.

Comments on this clone: Other nucleotide sequences in the sample specify the same CDR3. The V call is TRBV11-2, the J call TRBJ2-7; D not resolved. Germline CDR1 is SGHAT and CDR2 is FQNNGV. This CDR3 region has 12 residues. V lost 1 base and J 4 bases, leaving 5 bases between the germline ends. CDR3 region: CASSLVSYEQYF. As DNA, the CDR3 is TGTGCCAGCAGCTTAGTTAGTTACGAGCAGTACTTC.

This sequence joins TRBV18 and TRBJ1-2, with D possibly matching TRBD1 (5 bases). The CDR3 runs to 15 residues. The germline CDR1 and CDR2 sequences are KGHSH and LQKENI. Deletions cut 3 bases from V and 3 bases from J, with 14 bases between. The CDR3 spells CASSPRLGRDYGYTF. Here the CDR3 DNA reads TGTGCCAGCTCACCTCGTTTGGGCAGGGACTATGGCTACACCTTC.

The rearrangement joins TRBV25-1 to TRBJ1-2; 7 positions agree with TRBD1. The CDR3 length is 13 residues. V dropped 4 bases and J dropped 5; count of bases not matched to a gene: 4. The germline V gene encodes CDR1 MGHDK and CDR2 SYGVNS. CDR3 amino acids: CASSGTGAYGYTF. CDR3 DNA sequence: TGTGCCAGCAGTGGTACAGGGGCATATGGCTACACCTTC.